The 30 T cell receptor beta chains reported below all come from one sample, sequenced in a study of vaccination and CD4 T cells after COVID-19. The treatment denotes: roughly 11-day PBMC culture with coronavirus spike peptide pools or control peptides (ViraFEST assay). These receptors lack a known antigen. Researchers used the Oncomine TCR Beta short-read assay to sequence DNA from cultured CD4+ T cells. Each CDR3 protein is one row after TCRdb ran MiXCR on the PCR reads. This table holds about 15,000 distinct CDR3 sequences, roughly 61% found once. Sequencing was carried out using CD4+ T cells from blood, cultured in vitro. Receptors were obtained from a human donor who had recovered from COVID-19.

This chain connects TRBV15 to TRBJ1-5, with D perhaps TRBD1 (6 bases). The CDR3 is made up of 15 amino acids. CDR1 and CDR2 (germline): LNHNV, YYDKDF (reference sequence). V was pared by 5 bases and J by 1 base, with 12 bases between. The CDR3 sequence: CATSPRGASNQPQHF. The CDR3 DNA follows: TGTGCCACCAGCCCAAGGGGGGCAAGCAATCAGCCCCAGCATTTT.

The genes are TRBV6-1 and TRBJ2-1; possible D gene TRBD2, 5 bases. Germline lookup yields CDR1 MNHNS and CDR2 SASEGT. V lost 6 bases to trimming and J lost 5 bases, with 14 bases between them. The CDR3 totals 14 residues. CDR3 region: CASREEQLDNEQFF. The DNA for the CDR3 is TGTGCCAGCAGGGAGGAACAGCTCGACAATGAGCAGTTCTTC.

The table lists this clonotype with a count of one. This chain joins TRBV10-3 and TRBJ1-3, with D hard to call. The V gene lost 11 bases and the J gene lost 4 bases, with 9 bases spanning the gap. CDR3 length equals 11 residues. Looked up from germline, CDR1 is ENHRY and CDR2 is SYGVKD. CDR3 sequence: CASWRGNTIYF. The CDR3 DNA is TGTGCCTCCTGGAGGGGAAACACCATATATTTT.

The genes are TRBV5-1 and TRBJ2-7; D unresolved. The CDR3 is made up of 16 amino acids. V lost 0 bases and J lost 6, with 19 bases in between. Germline V gene sequence: CDR1 SGHRS, CDR2 YFSETQ. CDR3 coding DNA: TGCGCCAGCAGCTTGGGTCCTTCCGCGAGATTTTCCGAGCAGTACTTC. It yields the protein CASSLGPSARFSEQYF. Combining the CDR3 with reference TRBV5-1 and TRBJ2-7 gives the whole variable domain KAGVTQTPRYLIKTRGQQVTLSCSPISGHRSVSWYQQTPGQGLQFLFEYFSETQRNKGNFPGRFSGRQFSNSRSEMNVSTLELGDSALYLCASSLGPSARFSEQYFGPGTRLTVT.

This clonotype ranks as large. V gene TRBV12-3 or TRBV12-4 combines with J gene TRBJ1-1; a possible D gene is TRBD1 (5 bases). The CDR3 runs to 13 residues. V dropped 6 bases and J dropped 0 bases, with 8 bases sitting between them. CDR3 region: CASRPGMNTEAFF. In nucleotides, the CDR3 is TGTGCCAGCAGGCCAGGGATGAACACTGAAGCTTTCTTT.

Note on this clonotype: One junction end does not reproduce the germline sequence, and a read error may be involved. The rearrangement links TRBV6-1 to TRBJ2-7; TRBD2 matches 14 bases. This CDR3 region has 19 residues. Germline V gene sequence: CDR1 MNHNS, CDR2 SASEGT. For the CDR3, the DNA is TGTGCCAGCAGAGAGTCCCTCCCGACTAGCGGGAGGGCCTCCTTCGAGCAGTACTTC. The encoded protein is CASRESLPTSGRASFEQYF.

The V and J genes are TRBV7-2 and TRBJ2-7, with TRBD2 matching 7 bases. The CDR3 extends over 19 amino acids. V lost 0 bases, J lost 0 bases, and 14 bases stayed unmatched. The germline CDR1 and CDR2 sequences are SGHTA and FQGNSA. The CDR3 spells CASSLAFFRIREVSYEQYF. In DNA form, the CDR3 reads TGTGCCAGCAGCTTAGCGTTTTTTAGGATACGGGAGGTCTCCTACGAGCAGTACTTC.

This clonotype showed up just a few times. This chain joins TRBV24-1 and TRBJ2-5, with a tentative D call TRBD2 (6 bases). V gave up 6 bases and J gave up 2 bases, with 12 bases separating them. In germline, CDR1 is KGHDR, CDR2 SFDVKD. The CDR3 runs 14 residues. Here the CDR3 reads CATSRSGGQETQYF. The CDR3 DNA sequence: TGTGCCACCAGTCGGTCAGGAGGGCAAGAGACCCAGTACTTC.

This clonotype was detected once. This chain connects TRBV4-2 to TRBJ2-7; possibly TRBD2 for D (8 bases). This CDR3 has 20 amino acids. Germline V gene lookup returns CDR1 LGHNA and CDR2 YNFKEQ. V gave up 0 bases and J gave up 6 bases, with 30 bases separating them. CDR3 in amino acids: CASSQDSRGGGRRSVSEQYF. As DNA, the CDR3 is TGTGCCAGCAGCCAAGACTCCCGAGGGGGCGGGAGGAGGAGTGTTTCCGAGCAGTACTTC.

This clonotype showed up just once. The chain carries TRBV7-9 and TRBJ2-3; possible D gene TRBD2, 5 bases. Germline assignment: CDR1 SEHNR and CDR2 FQNEAQ (reference sequence). The CDR3 runs 15 residues. Between the trimmed V and J ends, which lost 2 bases and 1 base, there was a span of 10 bases. The CDR3 region is CASSLTLGGTDTQYF. The CDR3 DNA is TGTGCCAGCAGCTTAACACTGGGAGGCACAGATACGCAGTATTTT.

A remark on this clonotype: Relative to the germline gene, one junction end is altered; a read error may explain this. The chain links TRBV27 to TRBJ2-2; no firm D call. The CDR3 covers 13 residues. CDR1 and CDR2 from the germline V gene are MNHEY and SMNVEV (reference sequence). The CDR3 DNA is TGCACCAGCAGTTTAGGAAACACCGGGGAGCTGTTTTTT. Its translation is CTSSLGNTGELFF.

This clonotype was recorded a few times. The chain links TRBV30 to TRBJ2-5, with no clear D. The CDR3 loop spans 9 amino acids. V was clipped by 4 bases and J by 9 bases, with 6 bases between them. Germline V lookup: CDR1 GTSNPN, CDR2 SVGIG (reference sequence). This CDR3 reads CAWTPPQYF. CDR3 nucleotide sequence: TGTGCCTGGACTCCTCCCCAGTACTTC.

The V gene is TRBV7-2, the J gene TRBJ2-1; no reliable D call. The germline V gene encodes CDR1 SGHTA and CDR2 FQGNSA. Trimming removed 5 bases at V and 6 bases at J, with 11 bases between. The CDR3 length is 13 residues. In nucleotides, the CDR3 is TGTGCCAGCAGCCGACCGAATGCCAATGAGCAGTTCTTC. This gives the protein CASSRPNANEQFF.

The V call is TRBV20-1, the J call TRBJ2-3, with D hard to call. CDR1 DFQATT and CDR2 SNEGSKA come from the germline V gene (reference sequence). Trimming shortened V by 6 bases and J by 2 bases, and 18 bases separated the two germline ends. CDR3 length: 15 residues. CDR3 DNA sequence: TGCAGTGCAGCGTATTTTGGCCGCGACACAGATACGCAGTATTTT. Its protein is CSAAYFGRDTDTQYF.

This chain connects TRBV29-1 to TRBJ2-7, with 7 bases lining up with TRBD2. V gave up 4 bases and J gave up 5 bases; unmatched junction bases: 5. The CDR3 is 12 amino acids. Germline V gene data show CDR1 as SQVTM and CDR2 as ANQGSEA. CDR3 DNA: TGCAGCGTTGTAAGCGGGATAAACGAGCAGTACTTC. It yields the protein CSVVSGINEQYF.

The gene calls are TRBV6-5 and TRBJ1-5; no reliable D call. Trimming took off 6 bases at V and 5 bases at J, with 8 bases between the two ends. Germline assignment: CDR1 MNHEY and CDR2 SVGAGI. This CDR3 region has 12 residues. The CDR3 region is CASSYPDQPQHF. CDR3 nucleotides: TGTGCCAGCAGCTACCCCGATCAGCCCCAGCATTTT.

This clonotype came up a few times. The V call is TRBV28, the J call TRBJ1-1; unclear D gene. This CDR3 has 13 amino acids. Trimming shortened V by 6 bases and J by 2 bases, and 10 bases separated the two germline ends. The V gene's germline CDR1 is MDHEN and CDR2 SYDVKM. The CDR3 DNA follows: TGTGCCAGCAGGGTGACGGAAAACACTGAAGCTTTCTTT. Its translation is CASRVTENTEAFF.

The chain is built from TRBV20-1 and TRBJ2-1; 7 nucleotides line up with TRBD2. The germline V gene encodes CDR1 DFQATT and CDR2 SNEGSKA (reference sequence). The CDR3 extends over 17 amino acids. J was trimmed by 0 bases and V by 1 base; bases with no gene match: 9. The CDR3 reads CSARGEGGTSSYNEQFF. The CDR3 nucleotides are TGCAGTGCTAGAGGGGAGGGCGGGACGAGCTCCTACAATGAGCAGTTCTTC.

The genes are TRBV5-4 and TRBJ2-7; 7 bases agree with TRBD2. V lost 4 bases to trimming and J lost 6 bases; unmatched junction nucleotides: 10. This CDR3 is built from 14 residues. CDR1 SGHNT and CDR2 YYREEE come from the germline V gene (reference sequence). Here the CDR3 DNA reads TGTGCCAGCAGCGTGGGAGGGCCGGCATTCGAGCAGTACTTC. This encodes CASSVGGPAFEQYF.

This clonotype was observed once. The genes are TRBV9 and TRBJ2-1; a possible D gene is TRBD2 (6 bases). This CDR3 is 15 amino acids long. CDR1 is SGDLS and CDR2 is YYNGEE in the germline V gene. V was clipped by 4 bases and J by 0 bases, with 11 bases between them. This chain's CDR3 is CASSPGTLSYNEQFF. CDR3 nucleotide sequence: TGTGCCAGCAGCCCAGGGACTCTCTCCTACAATGAGCAGTTCTTC.

The chain links TRBV6-1 to TRBJ1-1; possibly TRBD1 for D (5 bases). The CDR3 length is 12 residues. V was clipped by 2 bases and J by 4 bases, with 5 bases between them. Per germline, CDR1 MNHNS and CDR2 SASEGT. The CDR3 loop reads CASSEQGTEAFF. Here the CDR3 DNA reads TGTGCCAGCAGTGAACAGGGCACTGAAGCTTTCTTT.

A few counts support this clonotype. This chain links TRBV20-1 with TRBJ2-1; 7 positions match TRBD2. The CDR3 runs 16 residues. The trim removed 0 bases at V and 7 bases at J, leaving 12 bases unmatched. Per germline, CDR1 DFQATT and CDR2 SNEGSKA (reference sequence). The CDR3 loop is CSARDLGRDRRNEQFF. CDR3 DNA: TGCAGTGCTAGAGATTTAGGGAGGGACCGCAGGAATGAGCAGTTCTTC.

The chain is built from TRBV10-3 and TRBJ2-3; 7 positions match TRBD1. The J segment lost 6 bases and the V segment lost 10 bases, leaving 10 bases of the junction unmatched. The germline gives CDR1 ENHRY, CDR2 SYGVKD. The CDR3 spans 13 residues. In DNA form, the CDR3 reads TGTGCCACCAAAACAGGGGAGAGGGATACGCAGTATTTT. Its protein product is CATKTGERDTQYF.

The J gene is TRBJ2-1, the V gene TRBV15; 8 bases line up with TRBD2. This CDR3 contains 15 residues. Trimming took 1 base from V and 8 from J; bases not matched to a gene: 7. Germline lookup yields CDR1 LNHNV and CDR2 YYDKDF (reference sequence). The CDR3: CATSRASGGADEQFF. In DNA, the CDR3 is TGTGCCACCAGCAGAGCCTCCGGGGGGGCCGATGAGCAGTTCTTC.

This clonotype was observed a handful of times. This chain joins TRBV4-3 and TRBJ2-3, with D unresolved. The germline CDR1 and CDR2 sequences are LGHNA and YSLEER. The CDR3 is 17 residues long. Trimming took off 3 bases at V and 9 bases at J, with 25 bases between the two ends. The CDR3 sequence: CASSHDITRSSIRTQYF. In nucleotides, the CDR3 is TGCGCCAGCAGCCACGACATTACCCGTTCTAGTATAAGAACGCAGTATTTT.

This chain connects TRBV27 to TRBJ2-7; 12 bases agree with TRBD2. Per germline, CDR1 MNHEY and CDR2 SMNVEV (reference sequence). Unmatched junction bases numbered 13, after V lost 8 bases and J lost 2 bases. This CDR3 comprises 17 residues. CDR3 nucleotides: TGTGCCAGCCCCTCCCGAGCACTAGCGGGAGGTACCTACGAGCAGTACTTC. Translation gives CASPSRALAGGTYEQYF.

The rearrangement uses TRBV20-1 and TRBJ2-5, with 9 bases lining up with TRBD2. The CDR3 totals 15 residues. Looked up from germline, CDR1 is DFQATT and CDR2 is SNEGSKA (reference sequence). Losses at the gene ends were 2 bases for V and 4 bases for J; bases not matched to a gene: 8. Here the CDR3 reads CSARNSAGGRETQYF. The DNA of the CDR3 is TGCAGTGCTAGAAATTCGGCGGGAGGGCGAGAGACCCAGTACTTC.

The chain uses TRBV28 and TRBJ1-2, with D unclear. Germline CDR1 is MDHEN and CDR2 is SYDVKM. This CDR3 spans 12 amino acids. The V and J ends lost 3 bases and 1 base respectively, with 3 bases between them. CDR3 sequence (DNA): TGTGCCAGCAGTTTCTTTAACTATGGCTACACCTTC. Translation: CASSFFNYGYTF.

Of note for this clonotype: The junction and the germline gene differ at one end; a read error may be behind it. The chain carries TRBV6-1 and TRBJ2-7; 13 bases align to TRBD2. The germline gives CDR1 MNHNS, CDR2 SASEGT. The CDR3 has 15 residues. The CDR3 DNA follows: TGTGCCAGCAGTGGACTAGCGGGAGGATCCTACGAGCAGCACTTC. This encodes CASSGLAGGSYEQHF.

This clonotype was counted a few times. The chain is built from TRBV19 and TRBJ1-5; the match to TRBD1 covers 8 bases. V gave up 6 bases and J gave up 0 bases; unmatched junction bases: 13. Germline assignment: CDR1 LNHDA and CDR2 SQIVND (reference sequence). The CDR3 sequence is 18 residues long. CDR3 loop: CASRRGTGEGYSNQPQHF. The CDR3 DNA reads TGTGCCAGTAGGAGGGGGACAGGCGAGGGGTATAGCAATCAGCCCCAGCATTTT.